This record concerns one TCR beta chain sequence. Its antigen is still unknown. Within one base of it there is no much larger clone, and no base qualities were kept. This sample stems from a study of OX40 agonist ivuxolimab in advanced cancers. About the study as a whole: The costimulatory receptor OX40 (CD134) was targeted by ivuxolimab, a fully human IgG2 agonistic monoclonal antibody. Intravenous ivuxolimab was administered to patients every 2 weeks at six dose levels: 0.01, 0.1, 0.3, 1.5, 3 and 10 mg/kg. Of the roughly 54 dose-escalation patients, hepatocellular carcinoma was present in approximately 20, melanoma in approximately 15, renal cell carcinoma in 9 and head and neck cancer in 9. In the dose-escalation cohort, roughly 82% of patients were male, and the mean age was roughly 60 years with a range of about 23 to 79. Patients were allowed to have had prior anti-PD-1, anti-PD-L1 or anti-CTLA-4 therapy, and roughly two fifths of the dose-escalation patients had been treated with checkpoint inhibitors. Three dose-escalation patients achieved partial responses, one with hepatocellular carcinoma and two with cutaneous melanoma. Peripheral TCRbeta sequencing aimed to test whether ivuxolimab altered TCR sequence diversity and caused clonal T-cell expansion. The paper reports the monotherapy dose-escalation portion (N of about 54 patients) of the phase I ivuxolimab trial.

Summary of the overall study and its limitations: Which antigens the clonally expanded peripheral T cells were specific for was not determined. At doses of 0.1 to 3.0 mg/kg, clonal expansion of both CD4+ and CD8+ blood T cells was observed from baseline to week 6. After ivuxolimab, expanded clones were on average more numerous among CD8+ T cells than among CD4+ T cells. Low levels of normalized T-cell clonal expansion were also seen in some nonresponding patients. In the 0.1-3.0 mg/kg groups, partial responders had among the lowest normalized peripheral clonal expansion, particularly in CD8+ T cells.

Patients with a history of autoimmune disease or receiving systemic immunosuppression were excluded from the trial. Peripheral blood for TCR sequencing was drawn from every dose cohort at baseline, at cycle 4 day 1 and at cycle 7 day 1. Samples were obtained from an open-label, multicenter, first-in-human phase I dose-escalation trial of ivuxolimab. The trial enrolled adults with locally advanced or metastatic head and neck squamous cell, hepatocellular, melanoma or renal cell carcinoma. Before TCR sequencing, CD4+ T cells and CD8+ T cells were sorted from peripheral blood as separate populations. V drops 1 base and J drops 1 base, leaving 7 bases in between. The CDR3, cysteine through phenylalanine, is 14 amino acids long. The sequence is cut down to CDR3 DNA, 42 bases in frame from base 1. The CDR1 and CDR2 encoded by the germline V gene (reference sequence) are SEHNR and FQNEAQ. To sequence the TCRbeta CDR3 region, genomic DNA was isolated from the sorted cells. The immunoSEQ Assay was used for sequencing of TCRbeta CDR3 regions. TCRdb retrieved this table from immuneACCESS and kept in-frame rearrangements only. Not all clones are present; in checked studies, unresolved V genes account for under half, and no reason is known for the remainder. Across this sample there are 70,000 to 95,000 clones, with about 86% seen only once. The ten largest clones capture about 0.78% of the sample.

The chain joins TRBV7-9 to TRBJ1-1, with an unclear D gene assignment. The sequencing here drew on CD4+ or CD8+ T cells sorted from blood, taken in a trial of the OX40 agonist ivuxolimab. This TCR was sampled from an adult with an advanced solid tumor such as melanoma, head and neck, liver or kidney cancer. The CDR3 is CASSLDTRNTEAFF. The DNA sequence reads TGTGCCAGCAGCTTAGACACTAGGAACACTGAAGCTTTCTTT. Full variable domain (CDR3 extended with the reference TRBV7-9 and TRBJ1-1 proteins): DTGVSQNPRHKITKRGQNVTFRCDPISEHNRLYWYRQTLGQGPEFLTYFQNEAQLEKSRLLSDRFSAERPKGSFSTLEIQRTEQGDSAMYLCASSLDTRNTEAFFGQGTRLTVV.